The 27 T cell receptor beta chains given below trace back to one sample, sequenced in a study of PD-1 blockade in mismatch repair-deficient tumors. Sequencing was performed with immunoSEQ multiplex PCR; in TCRdb, only in-frame clones are kept and a portion is missing. Of more than 90,000 clones in the sample, over 65% were seen once. Sequencing was performed on peripheral blood, taken 60 weeks after starting pembrolizumab. These receptors were collected from an adult with mismatch repair-deficient cancer.

This clone was seen just once. The chain recombines TRBV2 with TRBJ2-7; D not certain. This CDR3 has 14 amino acids. The germline CDR1 and CDR2 sequences are SNHLY and FYNNEI. V lost 7 bases and J 1 base, leaving 14 bases between the germline ends. In DNA form, the CDR3 reads TGTGCCAGCACCAACCCGGCTCTATCCTACGAGCAGTACTTC. It yields the protein CASTNPALSYEQYF.

The chain is built from TRBV6-4 and TRBJ2-1, with TRBD1 identical over 7 bases. Germline-derived CDR1 and CDR2 are MRHNA and SNTAGT. The CDR3 spans 15 residues. V was clipped by 4 bases and J by 6 bases; unmatched bases: 9. CDR3 protein: CASSAYRTGANEQFF. DNA of the CDR3: TGTGCCAGCAGTGCCTATAGGACAGGAGCCAATGAGCAGTTCTTC.

This chain joins TRBV11-3 and TRBJ2-1; D tentatively reads TRBD1 or TRBD2 (5 bases each). CDR1 and CDR2 from the germline V gene are SGHNT and YENEEA. The CDR3 extends over 15 amino acids. V dropped 5 bases and J dropped 10 bases, with 21 bases sitting between them. The CDR3 DNA sequence: TGTGCCAGCAGCCCGGGGACCGTCACGGCACACGAGCAGTTCTTC. This gives the protein CASSPGTVTAHEQFF.

The V and J genes are TRBV9 and TRBJ2-1; D is possibly TRBD2 (5 bases). Germline V CDR1 and CDR2: SGDLS, YYNGEE. The V gene lost 0 bases and the J gene lost 2 bases, with 12 bases spanning the gap. The CDR3 has 16 residues. The CDR3 loop is CASSVDEGRTYNEQFF. The CDR3 DNA is TGTGCCAGCAGCGTAGATGAGGGAAGGACCTACAATGAGCAGTTCTTC.

J is TRBJ2-5 and V is TRBV15; unclear D gene. The CDR3 has 12 amino acids. Germline V gene data show CDR1 as LNHNV and CDR2 as YYDKDF (reference sequence). With 0 bases removed from V and 8 bases from J, the gap between germline ends came to 7 bases. As DNA, the CDR3 is TGTGCCACCAGCAGAGAGGGGTCCACCCAGTACTTC. This sequence encodes CATSREGSTQYF.

The CDR3, as DNA: TGTGCCAGCAGCTTATCCCTGAATGAGCAGTTCTTC. This encodes CASSLSLNEQFF. The V call is TRBV7-6, the J call TRBJ2-1; D unresolved. The CDR3 is made up of 12 amino acids. V was trimmed by 2 bases and J by 7 bases, leaving 6 bases between them. Germline V gene lookup returns CDR1 SGHVS and CDR2 FNYEAQ.

The chain employs TRBV7-2 and TRBJ2-7; 7 bases are a match to TRBD2. Per germline, CDR1 SGHTA and CDR2 FQGNSA. V shed 2 bases and J 1 base; nucleotides not matched to a gene: 5. The CDR3 spans 15 residues. The CDR3 DNA follows: TGTGCCAGCAGCTTATCGGCTAGCGGATCCTACGAGCAGTACTTC. Translation gives CASSLSASGSYEQYF.

This chain connects TRBV5-6 to TRBJ2-1, with 9 bases that match TRBD2. V shed 2 bases and J 4 bases; nucleotides not matched to a gene: 1. There are 14 residues in the CDR3. Germline CDR1 reads SGHDT; CDR2 reads YYEEEE. The CDR3: CASSFSGRYNEQFF. CDR3 coding DNA: TGTGCCAGCAGCTTTAGCGGGAGATACAATGAGCAGTTCTTC.

This chain uses TRBV27 with TRBJ2-3, with 9 bases lining up with TRBD2. CDR1 MNHEY and CDR2 SMNVEV come from the germline V gene (reference sequence). CDR3 length: 17 residues. V was clipped by 3 bases and J by 6 bases; unmatched bases: 13. CDR3 DNA: TGTGCCAGCAGTTTTAACCCCCTAGCGGGATTTCTGGATACGCAGTATTTT. This translates into CASSFNPLAGFLDTQYF.

This clone showed up just a few times. The DNA of the CDR3 is TGTGCCAGCAGCGTAGCTGGCGGGAGCTTTGGCGGGGAGCTGTTTTTT. Translated: CASSVAGGSFGGELFF. The chain has TRBV9 and TRBJ2-2; 7 bases line up with TRBD2. The germline V gene encodes CDR1 SGDLS and CDR2 YYNGEE. CDR3 length: 16 residues. V was pared by 0 bases and J by 7 bases, with 9 bases of the junction left unmatched.

This clone was observed a handful of times. The chain recombines TRBV5-1 with TRBJ1-2; weak D call: TRBD1 (5 bases). The germline V gene encodes CDR1 SGHRS and CDR2 YFSETQ. The CDR3 runs to 13 residues. Trimming removed 6 bases from V and 4 bases from J, with 13 bases in between. The CDR3 DNA reads TGCGCCAGCACCATGGACATAGGCTATGGCTACACCTTC. Amino acid sequence: CASTMDIGYGYTF.

This clone appeared a single time. V usage is TRBV7-2 and J usage is TRBJ1-2, with 11 positions matching TRBD1. Per the germline V gene, CDR1 is SGHTA and CDR2 is FQGNSA. V lost 4 bases and J lost 4; bases outside the gene matches: 5. There are 15 residues in the CDR3. The chain's CDR3 is CASSSGQGGAYGYTF. CDR3 sequence (DNA): TGTGCCAGCAGCTCGGGACAGGGGGGGGCCTATGGCTACACCTTC.

The V gene is TRBV5-6, the J gene TRBJ2-7, with 7 bases aligning to TRBD1. The germline V gene encodes CDR1 SGHDT and CDR2 YYEEEE. The ends lost 1 base at V and 5 bases at J; junction bases unmatched: 9. The CDR3 has 15 amino acids. The CDR3 nucleotides read TGTGCCAGCAGCTTGCGGGCAGGGGGTCGAAACGAGCAGTACTTC. As protein: CASSLRAGGRNEQYF.

The chain uses TRBV7-3 and TRBJ2-6; TRBD2 might be the D (5 bases). The CDR3 spans 15 residues. V shed 5 bases and J shed 0 bases, with 8 bases lying between them. From germline, CDR1 is SGHTA and CDR2 FQGTGA. The CDR3 bases are TGTGCCAGCAGCCCGGGGAGCTCTGGGGCCAACGTCCTGACTTTC. This gives the protein CASSPGSSGANVLTF.

In its sample, this clone was seen once. The CDR3 DNA reads as TGTGCCAGTAGTTGGGACAGGGCAGTGGCTTTCTTT. Amino acid sequence: CASSWDRAVAFF. V is TRBV19 and J is TRBJ1-1; TRBD1 matches at 9 bases. CDR1 is LNHDA, CDR2 SQIVND, per germline (reference sequence). V trimming: 5 bases; J trimming: 11 bases; junction bases outside the gene matches: 6. The CDR3 spans 12 residues.

The chain combines TRBV5-1 with TRBJ2-1; 8 nucleotides agree with TRBD1. CDR3 size: 15 residues. Germline CDR1 SGHRS, CDR2 YFSETQ. V lost 1 base, J lost 6 bases, and 6 bases stayed unmatched. CDR3 nucleotides: TGCGCCAGCAGCTTGTCGCAGGGGGCTGTCAATGAGCAGTTCTTC. Protein sequence: CASSLSQGAVNEQFF. Based on the CDR3 plus reference TRBV5-1 and TRBJ2-1, the full variable domain is KAGVTQTPRYLIKTRGQQVTLSCSPISGHRSVSWYQQTPGQGLQFLFEYFSETQRNKGNFPGRFSGRQFSNSRSEMNVSTLELGDSALYLCASSLSQGAVNEQFFGPGTRLTVL.

The chain is built from TRBV4-1 and TRBJ2-7; 12 nucleotides agree with TRBD2. The V gene's germline CDR1 is MGHRA and CDR2 YSYEKL. After removal of 4 bases from V and 4 bases from J, the junction contained 8 bases not matched to a gene. This CDR3 region has 16 residues. Written as DNA, the CDR3 is TGCGCCAGCAGCCCGCCCGGACTAGCGGGATTATACGAGCAGTACTTC. Translating gives CASSPPGLAGLYEQYF.

The chain couples TRBV29-1 to TRBJ2-7; 8 bases are shared with TRBD1. Unmatched junction bases numbered 11, after V lost 6 bases and J lost 7 bases. The germline V gene has CDR1 SQVTM and CDR2 ANQGSEA. The CDR3 loop spans 13 amino acids. The CDR3 reads CSVAGTGGGEQYF. The CDR3 nucleotides read TGCAGCGTAGCCGGGACAGGTGGTGGTGAGCAGTACTTC.

The chain is built from TRBV9 and TRBJ1-1; D gene ambiguous. The CDR3 is made up of 14 amino acids. The V gene's germline CDR1 is SGDLS and CDR2 YYNGEE. V lost 4 bases to trimming and J lost 2 bases, with 12 bases between them. CDR3 residues: CASSIRTDNTEAFF. CDR3 DNA: TGTGCCAGCAGCATCCGGACGGACAACACTGAAGCTTTCTTT.

The rearrangement uses TRBV6-5 and TRBJ2-7; 9 nucleotides align to TRBD2. Germline trimming cut 2 bases from V and 5 bases from J; bases unmatched to any gene: 10. From germline, CDR1 is MNHEY and CDR2 SVGAGI. The CDR3 length is 16 residues. CDR3 sequence: CASSYAFASGNDEQYF. CDR3 nucleotide sequence: TGTGCCAGCAGTTACGCGTTTGCTAGCGGGAACGACGAGCAGTACTTC.

The chain combines TRBV7-2 with TRBJ2-1; D ambiguous. Trimming cost V 0 bases and J 0 bases, with 6 bases left between them. The CDR3 covers 15 residues. Germline CDR1 SGHTA, CDR2 FQGNSA. In nucleotides, the CDR3 is TGTGCCAGCAGCTTAGCGGTGGGCTCCTACAATGAGCAGTTCTTC. It specifies CASSLAVGSYNEQFF.

The genes are TRBV5-1 and TRBJ2-3, with a possible D match to TRBD2 (6 bases). The CDR3 covers 19 residues. Looked up from germline, CDR1 is SGHRS and CDR2 is YFSETQ. The germline V and J ends were trimmed by 0 bases and 0 bases, with 20 bases remaining between them. CDR3 sequence: CASSLAGEGYGASTDTQYF. The CDR3 region has the DNA TGCGCCAGCAGCTTGGCGGGAGAGGGCTATGGAGCAAGCACAGATACGCAGTATTTT.

V usage is TRBV11-3 and J usage is TRBJ2-1; 7 bases agree with TRBD2. The CDR3 has 15 amino acids. Germline CDR1 SGHNT, CDR2 YENEEA. Trimming cost V 8 bases and J 4 bases; bases outside gene matches: 11. The CDR3 bases are TGTGCCAGCGGCAATGGGGACTACGGGTACAATGAGCAGTTCTTC. This translates into CASGNGDYGYNEQFF.

This chain connects TRBV7-2 to TRBJ2-1; D gene uncertain. CDR1 SGHTA and CDR2 FQGNSA come from the germline V gene. This CDR3 region has 16 residues. V was trimmed by 5 bases and J by 4 bases, leaving 18 bases between them. CDR3 sequence (DNA): TGTGCCAGCAGCCCCCCTCGGGTAGCAGCGTACAATGAGCAGTTCTTC. This codes for CASSPPRVAAYNEQFF.

This chain uses TRBV19 with TRBJ1-2; D perhaps matches TRBD1 (6 bases). From germline, CDR1 is LNHDA and CDR2 SQIVND (reference sequence). There are 15 residues in the CDR3. V shed 3 bases and J shed 8 bases, with 19 bases lying between them. The CDR3 sequence: CASSIRHRGAGGYTF. CDR3 nucleotides: TGTGCCAGTAGTATCCGACATAGGGGGGCAGGAGGCTACACCTTC.

The chain joins TRBV11-3 to TRBJ2-5; TRBD1 aligns across 8 bases. The CDR3 totals 15 residues. Per germline, CDR1 SGHNT and CDR2 YENEEA. Trimming took 5 bases from V and 1 from J; bases not matched to a gene: 6. The CDR3 DNA follows: TGTGCCAGCAGCCCCGCCGGACAGGGCCAAGAGACCCAGTACTTC. Its translation is CASSPAGQGQETQYF.

V gene TRBV29-1 combines with J gene TRBJ1-2; 8 bases fit TRBD1. J gave up 2 bases and V 1 base, and 9 bases lay outside the gene matches. Germline CDR1 and CDR2: SQVTM and ANQGSEA. The CDR3 sequence is 16 residues long. The CDR3, as DNA: TGCAGCGTTGAAGGGGGCGACAGGGGCGGAAACTATGGCTACACCTTC. Encoded protein: CSVEGGDRGGNYGYTF.